Shown below are 8 T cell receptor beta chains from a single sample sequenced in a study of high-grade serous ovarian cancer treatment subgroups. Here immunoSEQ multiplex PCR was the method, and the copy in TCRdb shows in-frame clones only, minus some. Among 6,500 to 8,000 clones listed, over 60% were seen once. Tumor samples were obtained before definitive surgery or chemotherapy. Input material: tumor tissue. These receptors were collected from a human donor with high-grade serous ovarian cancer.

The table lists this clone with a few counts. The chain has TRBV5-1 and TRBJ1-3; 7 bases match TRBD1. CDR1 and CDR2 from the germline V gene are SGHRS and YFSETQ. This CDR3 has 14 residues. The trim removed 5 bases at V and 2 bases at J, leaving 4 bases unmatched. In DNA form, the CDR3 reads TGCGCCAGCAGAGCGACAGGGCCTGGAAACACCATATATTTT. Translated: CASRATGPGNTIYF.

This rearrangement joins TRBV6-5 to TRBJ1-4, with a possible D match to TRBD1 (6 bases). The CDR3 extends over 16 amino acids. CDR1 and CDR2 (germline): MNHEY, SVGAGI. V lost 3 bases and J 6 bases, leaving 17 bases between the germline ends. CDR3 sequence reads: CASSYGRPRGDEKLFF. The CDR3 region has the DNA TGTGCCAGCAGTTATGGAAGACCCAGGGGCGATGAAAAACTGTTTTTT.

This clone is a singleton in its sample. This sequence joins TRBV12-5 and TRBJ1-5; D is unclear. The CDR3 sequence is 13 residues long. V gave up 0 bases and J gave up 4 bases, with 4 bases separating them. In germline, CDR1 is LGHNT, CDR2 FRNRAP. The CDR3 region is CASGLVWNQPQHF. CDR3 nucleotides: TGTGCTAGTGGTTTGGTTTGGAATCAGCCCCAGCATTTT.

V and J are TRBV6-1 and TRBJ2-7; D gene unclear. The CDR3 is 11 amino acids. The V gene lost 3 bases and the J gene lost 3 bases, with 3 bases spanning the gap. From germline, CDR1 is MNHNS and CDR2 SASEGT. CDR3 in amino acids: CASSDLYEQYF. The DNA for the CDR3 is TGTGCCAGCAGTGACCTCTACGAGCAGTACTTC.

This clone turned up a few times. The rearrangement links TRBV7-8 to TRBJ1-6; D not certain. V lost 5 bases to trimming and J lost 13 bases, with 12 bases between them. CDR3 length: 12 residues. Germline CDR1 SGHVS, CDR2 FQNEAQ. This CDR3 reads CASSTRGIPLHF. CDR3 in DNA: TGTGCCAGCAGCACCCGCGGGATTCCCCTCCACTTT. The whole variable domain, filled in from reference TRBV7-8 and TRBJ1-6, reads GAGVSQSPRYKVAKRGQDVALRCDPISGHVSLFWYQQALGQGPEFLTYFQNEAQLDKSGLPSDRFFAERPEGSVSTLKIQRTQQEDSAVYLCASSTRGIPLHFGNGTRLTVT.

The chain joins TRBV7-2 to TRBJ2-5; possible D gene TRBD2, 5 bases. This CDR3 has 13 residues. Looked up from germline, CDR1 is SGHTA and CDR2 is FQGNSA. Trimming shortened V by 5 bases and J by 2 bases, and 9 bases separated the two germline ends. CDR3 protein: CASSADSQETQYF. Written as DNA, the CDR3 is TGTGCCAGCAGCGCGGACTCTCAAGAGACCCAGTACTTC.

The genes are TRBV7-8 and TRBJ2-3, with D perhaps matching TRBD2 (7 bases). This CDR3 has 15 amino acids. Trimming left V 7 bases short and J 6 bases short, with 20 bases between. Germline CDR1 and CDR2: SGHVS and FQNEAQ. CDR3 sequence reads: CASIPGGGAYDTQYF. The CDR3 DNA reads TGTGCCAGCATCCCCGGCGGGGGCGCTTACGATACGCAGTATTTT.

This clone was seen once. This chain links TRBV6-1 with TRBJ2-5; 9 nucleotides match TRBD2. Trimming removed 1 base from V and 2 bases from J; junction bases left unmatched: 11. The CDR3 is 18 amino acids. CDR1 is MNHNS and CDR2 is SASEGT in the germline V gene. CDR3 protein: CASSEEGWEAGGQETQYF. The CDR3 coding sequence is TGTGCCAGCAGTGAAGAGGGGTGGGAAGCGGGGGGTCAAGAGACCCAGTACTTC.